This TCR beta chain derives from a study of blood T cell repertoires in COVID-19. Study as a whole: PBMCs, B-cell-depleted T cells, or T cells provided the cDNA or gDNA that made up the material.

The CDR3 contains 12 residues. V shed 8 bases and J shed 1 base, with 8 bases lying between them. The germline gives CDR1 LGHNA, CDR2 YNFKEQ. Assay used: immunoSEQ multiplex PCR; TCRdb lists only in-frame clones, some missing. The sample shows 360,000 or so clones, over 85% of them seen only once. During active infection, Seattle patients enrolled and were then monitored through disease. The clonotype was recovered from a woman aged 60 to 75 with COVID-19, enrolled during active disease. The chain uses TRBV4-2 and TRBJ1-1; no definite D call. Sequenced: peripheral blood. The CDR3 coding sequence is TGTGCCAGCCGAGGAGGGAACACTGAAGCTTTCTTT. Translating gives CASRGGNTEAFF.